This TCR beta chain derives from a study of blood T cell repertoires in COVID-19. Data came from immunoSEQ multiplex PCR; TCRdb stores just in-frame clones and leaves some out. The table has over 250,000 clones, about 89% seen once. The sequence was obtained from a middle-aged man who had recovered from COVID-19. The specimen sequenced was peripheral blood.

Here the CDR3 reads CSVAGFEQFF. CDR3 coding DNA: TGCAGCGTTGCGGGATTTGAGCAGTTCTTC. V gene TRBV29-1 combines with J gene TRBJ2-1, with a weak D call TRBD2 (5 bases). The CDR3 spans 10 residues. In germline, CDR1 is SQVTM, CDR2 ANQGSEA. V lost 4 bases, J lost 9 bases, and 7 bases lay in between.